The source of this T cell receptor beta chain is a study of T-cell reconstitution after alpha-beta-depleted transplantation in children. The length of the CDR3 is 14 residues. V shed 5 bases, J shed 6 bases, and the junction held 8 bases outside the gene matches. Molecular barcoding with unique molecular identifiers was used for the TCRbeta library. TCRdb re-analysed the PCR reads in MiXCR, keeping a single row per CDR3 protein. The sample has about 580,000 distinct CDR3 sequences; roughly 24% are singletons. This material consisted of PBMCs, mostly from graft donor cells, taken 360 days after TCRalphabeta/CD19-depleted stem cell transplant. The chain is built from TRBV12-3 or TRBV12-4 and TRBJ2-7; TRBD1 matches 9 bases. The receptor comes from a boy younger than two who had a stem cell transplant for acute myeloid leukemia, so the T cells may come from the graft donor. The CDR3 spells CASSLLQGAAEQYF. In DNA form, the CDR3 reads TGTGCCAGCAGTCTGCTACAGGGGGCAGCCGAGCAGTACTTC.